This T cell receptor beta chain emerged from a study of blood T cell repertoires in COVID-19. Turning to the study itself: The origin of the acute and convalescent COVID-19 samples was the United States, Italy and Spain.

Measured with immunoSEQ multiplex PCR; TCRdb has only the in-frame clones, and not every one. Of about 260,000 clones listed, 75% to 90% are singletons. V dropped 0 bases and J dropped 0 bases, with 7 bases sitting between them. The CDR3 is 14 amino acids. Germline loops: CDR1 SGHTS, CDR2 YDEGEE. The count of this clone is one. A clone one base away is much larger, so this may be a read error. The sample consisted of peripheral blood. This chain connects TRBV5-8 to TRBJ2-7; D may be TRBD2 (5 bases). This receptor was identified in a man aged 60-69 years who had recovered from COVID-19. CDR3 sequence: CASSLEGSSYEQYF. CDR3 DNA: TGTGCCAGCAGCTTGGAAGGGAGCTCCTACGAGCAGTACTTC.